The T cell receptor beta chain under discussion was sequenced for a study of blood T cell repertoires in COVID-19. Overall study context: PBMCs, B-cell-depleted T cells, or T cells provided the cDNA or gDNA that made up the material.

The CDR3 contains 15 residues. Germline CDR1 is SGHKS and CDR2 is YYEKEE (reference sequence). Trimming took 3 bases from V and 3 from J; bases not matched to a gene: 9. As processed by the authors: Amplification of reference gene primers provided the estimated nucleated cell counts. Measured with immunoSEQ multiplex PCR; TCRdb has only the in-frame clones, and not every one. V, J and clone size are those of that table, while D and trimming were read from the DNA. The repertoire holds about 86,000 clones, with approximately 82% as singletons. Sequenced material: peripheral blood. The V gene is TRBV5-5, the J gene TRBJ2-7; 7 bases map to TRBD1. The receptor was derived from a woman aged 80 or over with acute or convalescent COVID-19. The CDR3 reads CASSSAGTEVYEQYF. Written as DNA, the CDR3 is TGTGCCAGCAGCTCGGCCGGGACAGAGGTCTACGAGCAGTACTTC. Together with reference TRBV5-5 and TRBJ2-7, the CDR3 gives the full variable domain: DAGVTQSPTHLIKTRGQQVTLRCSPISGHKSVSWYQQVLGQGPQFIFQYYEKEERGRGNFPDRFSARQFPNYSSELNVNALLLGDSALYLCASSSAGTEVYEQYFGPGTRLTVT.